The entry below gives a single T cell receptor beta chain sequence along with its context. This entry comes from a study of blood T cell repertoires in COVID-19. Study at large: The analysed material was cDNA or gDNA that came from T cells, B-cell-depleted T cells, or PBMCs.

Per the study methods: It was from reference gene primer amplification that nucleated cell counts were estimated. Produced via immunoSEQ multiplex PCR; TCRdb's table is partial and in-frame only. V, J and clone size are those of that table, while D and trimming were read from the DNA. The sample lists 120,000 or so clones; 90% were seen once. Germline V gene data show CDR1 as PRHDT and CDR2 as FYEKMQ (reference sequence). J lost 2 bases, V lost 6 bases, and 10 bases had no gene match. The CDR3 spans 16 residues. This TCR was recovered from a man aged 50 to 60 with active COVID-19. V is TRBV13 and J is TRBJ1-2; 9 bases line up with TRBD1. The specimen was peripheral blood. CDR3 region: CASRLNRDRVNYGYTF. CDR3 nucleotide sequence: TGTGCCAGCAGGTTAAATAGGGACAGGGTAAACTATGGCTACACCTTC.